The present TCR beta chain was sequenced within a study of graft-versus-host responses after intestinal transplantation. The table came from immunoSEQ multiplex PCR; TCRdb's copy has only in-frame clones and leaves some out. This table holds roughly 70,000 clones, roughly 92% found once. Concerning this clone: Its antigen is undetermined.

Germline CDR1 is MNHNS and CDR2 is SASEGT. The CDR3 is made up of 12 amino acids. V was clipped by 7 bases and J by 4 bases; unmatched bases: 3. Regarding the study as a whole: High graft-versus-host to host-versus-graft clonal ratios were found in allografts of patients who had graft-donor T cell macrochimerism. The authors found GvH clones in recipient marrow, some appearing first in ileum or blood.

The V and J genes are TRBV6-1 and TRBJ2-7; 8 bases map to TRBD2. Sequencing used bone marrow, obtained around 720 days after intestinal transplantation. This TCR was recovered from a human patient who received an intestinal transplant, so some T cells may come from the graft donor. The CDR3 is CASTPSGYEQYF. For the CDR3, the DNA is TGTGCCAGCACCCCTAGCGGGTACGAGCAGTACTTC.